The clone carrying this TCR beta chain has just a few counts. The antigen is unknown. Reverse transcription of roughly 0.5 to 1 ug RNA was carried out with random hexamers. In TCRdb, the immunoSEQ multiplex PCR reads were re-called with MiXCR into one record per CDR3 protein. The repertoire consists of more than 95,000 distinct CDR3 sequences, with just under 95% occurring once and the leading ten covering approximately 0.22%. The sample is drawn from a study of CD8 T cells in Susac syndrome. Study as a whole: Patients with Susac syndrome were therapy-naive, on corticosteroids, or on intravenous immunoglobulin alone at the time that blood was drawn.

Germline lookup yields CDR1 SGHAT and CDR2 FQNNGV. The CDR3 sequence is 12 residues long. V was pared by 5 bases and J by 3 bases, with 7 bases between. Findings of the study overall: The study's TCR sequencing and HLA analysis covered a relatively small number of individuals, and the study acknowledged this. Clonal expansion was present among Susac CD8+ cells. This expansion reached its peak in TEMRA cells and in active patients.

Sequencing was done on a sample of CD8+ T cells from PBMCs. This rearrangement joins TRBV11-2 to TRBJ1-2; D remains unclear. The source is a human donor with Susac syndrome. CDR3 in DNA: TGTGCCAGCAGCGTCGGATACTATGGCTACACCTTC. Translated, it gives CASSVGYYGYTF.